The following is a T cell receptor (beta chain) sequence with its context. The germline V gene has CDR1 MNHEY and CDR2 SVGAGI. The V end lost 6 bases, the J end lost 4 bases, and 17 bases lay between the germline ends. This CDR3 is 15 amino acids long. In the study's own analysis: Amplification of reference gene primers provided the estimated nucleated cell counts. Profiling relied on immunoSEQ multiplex PCR, and the TCRdb table lists in-frame clones only, not all of them. V and J calls and clone size come straight from that table; D and trimming were deduced from the DNA. The table lists fewer than 400,000 clones, around 88% of them singletons. This specimen belongs to a study of blood T cell repertoires in COVID-19. About the study: Samples came from the United States, Italy and Spain, spanning acute and convalescent COVID-19. Sample material is recorded as cDNA or gDNA derived from T cells, B-cell-depleted T cells, or PBMCs.

This clonotype originated in a man younger than 40 with active or convalescent COVID-19. The chain recombines TRBV6-5 with TRBJ2-3; the D gene is possibly TRBD2 (8 bases). Source material: peripheral blood. CDR3 DNA sequence: TGTGCCAGCAGCCGGGAGGGGGCTTGGGCAGATACGCAGTATTTT. Protein: CASSREGAWADTQYF.